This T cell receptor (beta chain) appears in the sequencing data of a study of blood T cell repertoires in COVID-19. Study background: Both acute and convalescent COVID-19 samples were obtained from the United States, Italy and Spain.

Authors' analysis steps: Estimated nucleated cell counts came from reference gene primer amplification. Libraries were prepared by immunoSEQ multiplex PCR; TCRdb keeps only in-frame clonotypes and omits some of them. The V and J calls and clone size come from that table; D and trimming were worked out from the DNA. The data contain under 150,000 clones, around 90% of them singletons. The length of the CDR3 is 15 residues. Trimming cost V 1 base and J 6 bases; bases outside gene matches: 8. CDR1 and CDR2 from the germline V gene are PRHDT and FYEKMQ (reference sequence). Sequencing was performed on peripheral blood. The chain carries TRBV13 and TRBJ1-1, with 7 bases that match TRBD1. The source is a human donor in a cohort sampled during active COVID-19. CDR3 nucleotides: TGTGCCAGCAGCTTAGTGAGACAGGGTTTGGCTGAAGCTTTCTTT. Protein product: CASSLVRQGLAEAFF.